This T cell receptor beta chain comes out of a study of cytomegalovirus exposure and HLA in healthy donors. Findings of the study overall: Later analysis indicated greater clonal expansion among HLA-associated TCR beta chains than among equally common other chains.

This CDR3 is 16 amino acids long. Trimming left V 5 bases short and J 4 bases short, with 18 bases between. Germline CDR1 reads SEHNR; CDR2 reads FQNEAQ (reference sequence). Use of 60 Vbeta and 13 Jbeta primers characterized the PCR. Generated by immunoSEQ multiplex PCR, the TCRdb table keeps only in-frame clones and is missing some. The data contain 90,000 or so clones, 65% to 80% of them singletons. A note on this clone: Its antigen remains unidentified.

The material sequenced was PBMCs. V gene TRBV7-9 combines with J gene TRBJ1-3; no definite D call. The receptor was isolated from a woman between 18 and 30 years old in good health and CMV-seropositive. CDR3 in DNA: TGTGCCAGCAGCGACGGGGTTGGAGCTTTCGGAAACACCATATATTTT. Protein product: CASSDGVGAFGNTIYF.